These T cell receptor beta chains were read from a single sample in a study of a mutant IDH1 vaccine in newly diagnosed glioma. Here immunoSEQ multiplex PCR was the method, and the copy in TCRdb shows in-frame clones only, minus some. The sample contains some 38,000 clones, roughly 70% of which appear only once. Their recognized antigens are unknown. Sequencing was performed on PBMCs, taken from a glioma patient whose treatment included an IDH1 peptide vaccine. These TCRs come from a man aged 40-49 years with glioma. CDR3s include the opening cysteine and the closing phenylalanine or tryptophan. Each record gives: J gene, clone size, CDR3 length, D gene, V gene, CDR3 DNA, CDR3 protein. The D gene is left open where the match is weak. Rows give clone size only sometimes, using once, few, many, or a class for an expanded clone.

>TRBJ1-4|once|15|NA|TRBV15
TGTGCCACCAGCAGAGGACTGGGGGCTAATGAAAAACTGTTTTTT
CATSRGLGANEKLFF
>TRBJ1-1|NA|14|NA|TRBV19
TGTGCCAGTAGTACAGGGCGCGGTATTACAGAAGCTTTCTTT
CASSTGRGITEAFF
>TRBJ1-4|NA|16|TRBD1|TRBV18
TGTGCCAGCTCACCCGGACTGGACAGGTTTGGTGAAAAACTGTTTTTT
CASSPGLDRFGEKLFF
>TRBJ2-3|NA|12|NA|TRBV5-1
TGCGCCAGCAGGGCAGAGGCAGATACGCAGTATTTT
CASRAEADTQYF
>TRBJ2-1|NA|16|NA|TRBV4-1
TGCGCCAGCAGCCAAGATTGGGGTTGGTCCTACAATGAGCAGTTCTTC
CASSQDWGWSYNEQFF
>TRBJ2-7|few|16|NA|TRBV2
TGTGCCAGCAGTGAATTTTTGTTAGCGGAATCCTACGAGCAGTACTTC
CASSEFLLAESYEQYF
>TRBJ2-3|NA|16|NA|TRBV4-1
TGCGCCAGCAGCCAAGAGGTCGGGATTGTCGCAGATACGCAGTATTTT
CASSQEVGIVADTQYF
>TRBJ2-7|NA|16|TRBD2|TRBV7-9
TGTGCCAGCAGCTTAGCGGGGGGACTAGCTCCCCACGAGCAGTACTTC
CASSLAGGLAPHEQYF
>TRBJ2-7|NA|14|TRBD2|TRBV10-1
TGCGCCAGCAGTTCAGGGACTAGCGGTCACGAGCAGTACTTC
CASSSGTSGHEQYF
>TRBJ2-5|once|16|NA|TRBV4-1
TGCGCCAGCAGCCAAAACCCCGACGTAGGGGGAGAGACCCAGTACTTC
CASSQNPDVGGETQYF
>TRBJ1-1|NA|13|NA|TRBV6-4
TGTGCCAGCAGTGAAGCCAGGGGTACTGAAGCTTTCTTT
CASSEARGTEAFF
>TRBJ2-1|NA|17|TRBD2|TRBV4-2
TGTGCCAGCAGCCAAACTAGCGGGAGGCCCCAAGACAATGAGCAGTTCTTC
CASSQTSGRPQDNEQFF
>TRBJ2-1|once|14|NA|TRBV6-5
TGTGCCAGCATTCCGACCGGACCCGGAAATGAGCAGTTCTTC
CASIPTGPGNEQFF
>TRBJ2-4|NA|14|NA|TRBV5-5
TGTGCCAGCGGGGGTGCTTTAGCCAAAAACATTCAGTACTTC
CASGGALAKNIQYF
>TRBJ2-7|NA|17|TRBD2|TRBV7-8
TGTGCCAGCAGCTTACAGGGAGCCAGCGGCGGGAGGTACGAGCAGTACTTC
CASSLQGASGGRYEQYF
>TRBJ2-6|NA|15|NA|TRBV29-1
TGCAGCGTTGAAGGCGGGTCTACTGGGGCCAACGTCCTGACTTTC
CSVEGGSTGANVLTF
>TRBJ2-5|NA|15|NA|TRBV6-5
TGTGCCAGCAGTCGCCGGACAGCCTCGGGGGAGACCCAGTACTTC
CASSRRTASGETQYF
>TRBJ1-2|few|12|TRBD1|TRBV29-1
TGCAGCGTGTGGACAGGGCAAGATGGCTACACCTTC
CSVWTGQDGYTF
>TRBJ2-4|NA|16|TRBD2|TRBV5-6
TGTGCCAGCAGCGATGGGACTAGCGGGACCCGAAACATTCAGTACTTC
CASSDGTSGTRNIQYF
>TRBJ2-3|NA|17|TRBD2|TRBV9
TGTGCCAGCAGCGTAGCGGGGCTAGCGGCTAGCACAGATACGCAGTATTTT
CASSVAGLAASTDTQYF
>TRBJ1-5|NA|18|NA|TRBV6-1
TGTGCCAGCAGTGAAGCGGTCCCAGGGCTTCCCCCCAATCAGCCCCAGCATTTT
CASSEAVPGLPPNQPQHF
>TRBJ1-2|NA|15|TRBD1|TRBV6-1
TGTGCCAGCAGTCGACAGGGGGCCGGCGACTATGGCTACACCTTC
CASSRQGAGDYGYTF
>TRBJ2-5|NA|13|NA|TRBV28
TGTGCCACCGGGATCCCGGCACGAGAGACCCAGTACTTC
CATGIPARETQYF
>TRBJ2-3|NA|13|NA|TRBV5-1
TGCGCCAGCAGCCCCCCCAGACCAGATACGCAGTATTTT
CASSPPRPDTQYF
>TRBJ2-5|NA|15|TRBD2|TRBV9
TGTGCCAGCAGCGTGGGCGGGGGGCAGGTAGAGACCCAGTACTTC
CASSVGGGQVETQYF
>TRBJ1-1|NA|13|TRBD1|TRBV10-3
TGTGCCATCAAAGACCTCCGGGACAGTAAAGCTTTCTTT
CAIKDLRDSKAFF
>TRBJ1-4|NA|14|TRBD1|TRBV5-1
TGCGCCAGCAACTCCGGGACAGCTAATGAAAAACTGTTTTTT
CASNSGTANEKLFF
>TRBJ2-1|NA|14|TRBD2|TRBV7-2
TGTGCCAGCAGCTTGGCTAGCGGGAGGGATGAGCAGTTCTTC
CASSLASGRDEQFF
>TRBJ2-5|NA|14|NA|TRBV5-1
TGCGCCAGCAGCTTGATGGGGATCCAAGAGACCCAGTACTTC
CASSLMGIQETQYF
>TRBJ1-1|once|14|TRBD1|TRBV19
TGTGCCAGTAACAACAGGGGTAGGATCACTGAAGCTTTCTTT
CASNNRGRITEAFF
>TRBJ2-1|NA|15|TRBD1|TRBV5-4
TGTGCCAGCAGCACCACGGGACAGCTTTACAATGAGCAGTTCTTC
CASSTTGQLYNEQFF
>TRBJ2-2|NA|12|NA|TRBV15
TGTGCCACCGGGCAGAACACCGGGGAGCTGTTTTTT
CATGQNTGELFF
>TRBJ2-1|NA|16|NA|TRBV28
TGTGCCAGCAGTTCCCTCCGACCGGGTGCGTACAATGAGCAGTTCTTC
CASSSLRPGAYNEQFF
>TRBJ1-1|NA|15|NA|TRBV5-5
TGTGCCAGCAGCTTGGAGCACCAGTGGAACACTGAAGCTTTCTTT
CASSLEHQWNTEAFF
>TRBJ1-2|NA|13|NA|TRBV7-8
TGTGCCAGCAGCCTGGACAGACTCAATGGCTACACCTTC
CASSLDRLNGYTF
>TRBJ1-2|NA|15|NA|TRBV6-6
TGTGCCAGCAGTTACTCCACACGAGGTAACTATGGCTACACCTTC
CASSYSTRGNYGYTF
>TRBJ1-4|NA|16|NA|TRBV7-6
TGTGCCAGCAGCTTAGAACTCCTTACAACTAATGAAAAACTGTTTTTT
CASSLELLTTNEKLFF
>TRBJ1-1|NA|15|NA|TRBV4-3
TGCGCCAGCAGCCAAGGGGTGCAGGCAGCCACTGAAGCTTTCTTT
CASSQGVQAATEAFF
>TRBJ2-3|NA|11|NA|TRBV19
TGTGCCAGTAGTCTGGGAGATACGCAGTATTTT
CASSLGDTQYF
>TRBJ2-1|NA|15|TRBD2|TRBV6-5
TGTGCCAGCAGTTACTCCAGCGGACTAGAGGATGAGCAGTTCTTC
CASSYSSGLEDEQFF
>TRBJ1-3|NA|17|TRBD1|TRBV19
TGTGCCAGTGGCTCCCCGGGACAGCCGAGCTCTGGAAACACCATATATTTT
CASGSPGQPSSGNTIYF
>TRBJ1-2|few|14|TRBD1|TRBV30
TGTGCCTGGGCAAGGGACAGACCCAAAGATGGCTACACCTTC
CAWARDRPKDGYTF
>TRBJ1-2|few|14|NA|TRBV9
TGTGCCAGCAGCGTGGACTCCGGGGTCTATGGCTACACCTTC
CASSVDSGVYGYTF
>TRBJ2-2|NA|15|NA|TRBV9
TGTGCCAGCAGCGTCGGGACATCGAACACCGGGGAGCTGTTTTTT
CASSVGTSNTGELFF
>TRBJ1-1|medium-sized|13|NA|TRBV7-9
TGTGCCAGCAGCGGACACATGAACACTGAAGCTTTCTTT
CASSGHMNTEAFF
>TRBJ2-7|few|12|NA|TRBV5-4
TGTGCCAGCAGCCCTCGGAGAGACGAGCAGTACTTC
CASSPRRDEQYF
>TRBJ2-2|NA|13|NA|TRBV2
TGTGCCAGCAGACCCAGAGAAGCCGGGGAGCTGTTTTTT
CASRPREAGELFF
>TRBJ1-1|NA|13|NA|TRBV19
TGTGCCACCAAAGGGGACTATAGAGGTGAAGCTTTCTTT
CATKGDYRGEAFF
>TRBJ1-4|NA|17|NA|TRBV18
TGTGCCAGCTCACCATGGGCAGCCGGGACGACTAATGAAAAACTGTTTTTT
CASSPWAAGTTNEKLFF
>TRBJ1-4|NA|16|NA|TRBV9
TGTGCCAGCAGCGTAGAGGGGTACGCCACTAATGAAAAACTGTTTTTT
CASSVEGYATNEKLFF
>TRBJ1-2|NA|12|NA|TRBV29-1
TGCAGCGTCCTCGGAGGTGGGGAAGACTACACCTTC
CSVLGGGEDYTF
>TRBJ2-2|few|16|NA|TRBV5-1
TGCGCCAGCAGCTCTAGGGGACGGATTAACACCGGGGAGCTGTTTTTT
CASSSRGRINTGELFF
>TRBJ1-2|NA|15|NA|TRBV6-5
TGTGCCAGCACCATAAATCGGCAAGAGAGGGGTGGCTACACCTTC
CASTINRQERGGYTF
>TRBJ2-5|NA|13|NA|TRBV7-2
TGTGCCAGCAGCCCCGGGGGCCGGGAGACCCAGTACTTC
CASSPGGRETQYF
>TRBJ1-5|NA|14|TRBD1|TRBV18
TGTGCCAGCTCACCGGACAGGCATAAGGAGCCCCAGCATTTT
CASSPDRHKEPQHF
>TRBJ1-1|once|16|TRBD1|TRBV6-5
TGTGCCAGCAGTTACTGGGACAGAGATATTGAAGAGAAAGCTTTCTTT
CASSYWDRDIEEKAFF
>TRBJ1-5|NA|15|NA|TRBV5-1
TGCGCCAGCAGCTTGGGCCCGGGCGAGCATCAGCCCCAGCATTTT
CASSLGPGEHQPQHF
>TRBJ1-1|NA|13|NA|TRBV10-1
TGCGCCAGCAGTGAGGGAGGGGCCACTGAAGCTTTCTTT
CASSEGGATEAFF
>TRBJ1-1|NA|15|NA|TRBV7-6
TGTGCCAGCAGCTCCCGGGCGGGGTTAGTCACTGAAGCTTTCTTT
CASSSRAGLVTEAFF